One and the same sample provided the 10 T cell receptor beta chains below, sequenced in a study of blood T cell repertoires in COVID-19 (TCRdb year 2020). Library prep was done by the immunoSEQ multiplex PCR assay. This is the immuneACCESS table as TCRdb keeps it, with only in-frame sequences that have V and J called. A part of the clones is gone; compared with another copy, unresolved V genes explain less than half, and the rest is unexplained. The sample table contains 270,000 or so clones; only one count was recorded for roughly 90% of them. Around 2.3% of the sample rests with the top ten. The sequencing sample was made of peripheral blood. Receptors were obtained from an older woman with COVID-19, enrolled during active disease.

The chain recombines TRBV5-1 with TRBJ2-3; 11 bases are a match to TRBD2. The V gene's germline CDR1 is SGHRS and CDR2 YFSETQ. The CDR3 runs to 16 residues. After removal of 4 bases from V and 4 bases from J, the junction contained 8 bases not matched to a gene. The CDR3 here is CASSSVAGGFSDTQYF. The DNA for the CDR3 is TGCGCCAGCAGCAGCGTAGCGGGGGGGTTTTCAGATACGCAGTATTTT.

V usage is TRBV4-1 and J usage is TRBJ2-5; 8 nucleotides align to TRBD2. The CDR3 contains 16 residues. Germline V gene data show CDR1 as MGHRA and CDR2 as YSYEKL. Trimming removed 1 base from V and 2 bases from J; junction bases left unmatched: 6. Here the CDR3 reads CASSQVFQRGQETQYF. The CDR3 DNA sequence: TGCGCCAGCAGCCAAGTTTTTCAGCGGGGGCAAGAGACCCAGTACTTC.

CDR3 sequence reads: CASSQDTGYSYGYTF. The DNA of the CDR3 is TGCGCCAGCAGCCAAGACACAGGCTATTCCTATGGCTACACCTTC. The chain combines TRBV4-3 with TRBJ1-2; a weak D match, TRBD1 (5 bases). The CDR3 is made up of 15 amino acids. The germline gives CDR1 LGHNA, CDR2 YSLEER. Deletions cut 0 bases from V and 4 bases from J, with 12 bases between.

The chain joins TRBV7-2 to TRBJ1-5; tentative D call: TRBD1 (6 bases). The V gene's germline CDR1 is SGHTA and CDR2 FQGNSA. The CDR3 is made up of 15 amino acids. V was pared by 6 bases and J by 0 bases, with 12 bases between. CDR3 DNA: TGTGCCAGCAGACCGACAGGCGATAGCAATCAGCCCCAGCATTTT. It yields the protein CASRPTGDSNQPQHF.

The chain recombines TRBV10-3 with TRBJ2-7; 8 bases align to TRBD1. The CDR3 extends over 14 amino acids. V lost 4 bases and J lost 6; bases outside the gene matches: 8. The germline CDR1 and CDR2 sequences are ENHRY and SYGVKD. DNA for the CDR3: TGTGCCATCAGTGGGACAGGGTTCCTTCGCGAGCAGTACTTC. Protein sequence: CAISGTGFLREQYF.

This sequence joins TRBV10-3 and TRBJ2-3; a weak D match, TRBD2 (6 bases). Germline CDR1 is ENHRY and CDR2 is SYGVKD. Trimming took off 3 bases at V and 3 bases at J, with 7 bases between the two ends. This CDR3 has 13 amino acids. As DNA, the CDR3 is TGTGCCATCAGTGATGCGGGGACAGATACGCAGTATTTT. This codes for CAISDAGTDTQYF.

In DNA form, the CDR3 reads TGTGCCTGGAGTGCCGGGCTAGCGGGAGGAGAGACCCAGTACTTC. It codes for CAWSAGLAGGETQYF. J is TRBJ2-5 and V is TRBV30; 11 nucleotides agree with TRBD2. After removal of 1 base from V and 4 bases from J, the junction contained 5 bases not matched to a gene. Germline CDR1 reads GTSNPN; CDR2 reads SVGIG (reference sequence). This CDR3 comprises 15 residues.

The V gene is TRBV5-5, the J gene TRBJ1-4; possibly TRBD1 for D (5 bases). Trimming shortened V by 0 bases and J by 1 base, and 10 bases separated the two germline ends. The CDR3 sequence is 16 residues long. Germline assignment: CDR1 SGHKS and CDR2 YYEKEE (reference sequence). The CDR3 sequence is CASSLVNRLTNEKLFF. In DNA, the CDR3 is TGTGCCAGCAGCTTGGTAAACAGGTTAACTAATGAAAAACTGTTTTTT.

The chain uses TRBV7-2 and TRBJ1-5; D is ambiguous. This CDR3 has 13 residues. Trimming left V 3 bases short and J 2 bases short, with 5 bases between. CDR1 is SGHTA and CDR2 is FQGNSA in the germline V gene. The CDR3 protein is CASSFSGNQPQHF. Written as DNA, the CDR3 is TGTGCCAGCAGCTTTTCGGGCAATCAGCCCCAGCATTTT.

This rearrangement joins TRBV5-6 to TRBJ1-4; D is ambiguous. The CDR3 covers 14 residues. The germline V and J ends were trimmed by 4 bases and 0 bases, with 7 bases remaining between them. Germline V CDR1 and CDR2: SGHDT, YYEEEE. The CDR3 spells CASSQDTTNEKLFF. The CDR3 DNA reads as TGTGCCAGCAGCCAAGACACAACTAATGAAAAACTGTTTTTT.